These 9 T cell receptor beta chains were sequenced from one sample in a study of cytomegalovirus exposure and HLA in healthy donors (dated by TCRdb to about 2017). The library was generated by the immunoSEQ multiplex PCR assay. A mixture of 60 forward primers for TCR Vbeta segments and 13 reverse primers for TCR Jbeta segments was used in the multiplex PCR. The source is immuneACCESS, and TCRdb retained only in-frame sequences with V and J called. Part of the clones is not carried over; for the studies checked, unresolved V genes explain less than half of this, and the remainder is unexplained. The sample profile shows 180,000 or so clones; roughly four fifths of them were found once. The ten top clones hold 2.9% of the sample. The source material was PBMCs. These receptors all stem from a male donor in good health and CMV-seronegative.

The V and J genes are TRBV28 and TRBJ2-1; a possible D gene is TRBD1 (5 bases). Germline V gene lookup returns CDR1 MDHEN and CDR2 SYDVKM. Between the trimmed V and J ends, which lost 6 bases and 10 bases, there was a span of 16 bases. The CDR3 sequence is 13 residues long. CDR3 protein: CASSQGISGEQFF. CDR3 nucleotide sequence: TGTGCCAGCAGCCAAGGAATTTCAGGGGAGCAGTTCTTC.

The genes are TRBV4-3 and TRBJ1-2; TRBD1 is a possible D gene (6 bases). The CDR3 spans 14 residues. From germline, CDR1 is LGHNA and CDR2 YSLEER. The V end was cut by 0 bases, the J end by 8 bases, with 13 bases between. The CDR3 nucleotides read TGCGCCAGCAGCCAAGATCACAGGGTAGGAGGCTACACCTTC. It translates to CASSQDHRVGGYTF.

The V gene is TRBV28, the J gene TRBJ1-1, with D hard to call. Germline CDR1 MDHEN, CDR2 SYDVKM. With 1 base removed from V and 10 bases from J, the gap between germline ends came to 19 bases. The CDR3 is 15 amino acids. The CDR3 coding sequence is TGTGCCAGCAGTTTATCCACCTTGAAGCTGAGTGGAGCTTTCTTT. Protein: CASSLSTLKLSGAFF.

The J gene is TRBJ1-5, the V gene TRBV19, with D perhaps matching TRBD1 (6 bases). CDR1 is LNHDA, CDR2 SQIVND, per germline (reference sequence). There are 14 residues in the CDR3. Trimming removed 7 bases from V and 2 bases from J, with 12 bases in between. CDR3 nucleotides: TGTGCCAGTAACCTACAGGGCGGCAATCAGCCCCAGCATTTT. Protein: CASNLQGGNQPQHF.

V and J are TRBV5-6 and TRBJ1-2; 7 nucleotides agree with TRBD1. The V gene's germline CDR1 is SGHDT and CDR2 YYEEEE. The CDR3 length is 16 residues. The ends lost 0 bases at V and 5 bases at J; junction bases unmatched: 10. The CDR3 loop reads CASSLGQGGPPYGYTF. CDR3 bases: TGTGCCAGCAGCTTGGGACAGGGCGGTCCTCCTTATGGCTACACCTTC.

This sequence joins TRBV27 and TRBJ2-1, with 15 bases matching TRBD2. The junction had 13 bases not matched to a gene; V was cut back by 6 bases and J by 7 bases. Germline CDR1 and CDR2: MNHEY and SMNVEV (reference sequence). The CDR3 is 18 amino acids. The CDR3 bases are TGTGCCAGCAGGGCCCTCGGGACTAGCGGGAGGTATGGGAATGAGCAGTTCTTC. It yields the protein CASRALGTSGRYGNEQFF.

CDR3 residues: CASSYSRASGMNEQFF. The CDR3, as DNA: TGTGCCAGCAGTTACTCAAGGGCTAGCGGGATGAATGAGCAGTTCTTC. V is TRBV6-6 and J is TRBJ2-1; 9 nucleotides line up with TRBD2. Germline values: CDR1 MNHNY, CDR2 SVGAGI (reference sequence). V lost 0 bases, J lost 7 bases, and 7 bases stayed unmatched. The CDR3 covers 16 residues.

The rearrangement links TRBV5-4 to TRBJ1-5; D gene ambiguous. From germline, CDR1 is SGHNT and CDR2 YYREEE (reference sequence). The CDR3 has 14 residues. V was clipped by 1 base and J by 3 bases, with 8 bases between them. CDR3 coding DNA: TGTGCCAGCAGCTTGAACGGTGACAATCAGCCCCAGCATTTT. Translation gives CASSLNGDNQPQHF. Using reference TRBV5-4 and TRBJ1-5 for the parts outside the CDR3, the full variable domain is ETGVTQSPTHLIKTRGQQVTLRCSSQSGHNTVSWYQQALGQGPQFIFQYYREEENGRGNFPPRFSGLQFPNYSSELNVNALELDDSALYLCASSLNGDNQPQHFGDGTRLSIL.

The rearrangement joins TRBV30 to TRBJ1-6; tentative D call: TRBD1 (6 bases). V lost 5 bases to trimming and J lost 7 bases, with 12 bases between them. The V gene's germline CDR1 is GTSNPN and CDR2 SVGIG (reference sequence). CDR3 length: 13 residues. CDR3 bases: TGTGCCTGGGGGACATATGGGAATTCACCCCTCCACTTT. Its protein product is CAWGTYGNSPLHF.